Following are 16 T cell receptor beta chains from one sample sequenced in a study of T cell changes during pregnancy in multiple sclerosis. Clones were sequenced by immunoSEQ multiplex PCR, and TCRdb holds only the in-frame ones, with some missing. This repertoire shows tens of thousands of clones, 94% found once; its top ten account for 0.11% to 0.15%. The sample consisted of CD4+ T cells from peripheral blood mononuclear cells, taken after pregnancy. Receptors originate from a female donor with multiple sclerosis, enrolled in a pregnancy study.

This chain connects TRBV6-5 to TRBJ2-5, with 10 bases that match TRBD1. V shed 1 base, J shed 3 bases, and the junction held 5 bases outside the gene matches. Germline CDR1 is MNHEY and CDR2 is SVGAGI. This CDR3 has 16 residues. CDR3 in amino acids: CASSYFRDRGKETQYF. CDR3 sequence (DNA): TGTGCCAGCAGTTACTTCCGGGACAGGGGAAAAGAGACCCAGTACTTC.

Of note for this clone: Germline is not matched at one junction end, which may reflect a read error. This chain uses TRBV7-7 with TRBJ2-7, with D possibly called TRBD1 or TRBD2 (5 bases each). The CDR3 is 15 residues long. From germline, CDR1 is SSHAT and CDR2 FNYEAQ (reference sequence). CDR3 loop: CASSLAPGRAYEQYF. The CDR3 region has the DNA TGTGCTAGCAGCTTAGCGCCAGGCAGGGCCTACGAGCAGTACTTC.

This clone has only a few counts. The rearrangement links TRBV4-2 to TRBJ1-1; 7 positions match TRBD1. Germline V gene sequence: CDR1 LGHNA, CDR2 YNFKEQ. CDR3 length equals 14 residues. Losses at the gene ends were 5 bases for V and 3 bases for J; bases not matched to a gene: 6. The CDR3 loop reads CASSTPTGDTEAFF. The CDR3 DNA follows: TGTGCCAGCAGCACTCCAACAGGGGACACTGAAGCTTTCTTT.

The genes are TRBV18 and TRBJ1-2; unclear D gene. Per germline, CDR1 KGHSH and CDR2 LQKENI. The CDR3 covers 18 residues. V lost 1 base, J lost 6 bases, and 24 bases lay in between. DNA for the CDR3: TGTGCCAGCTCACCACTCCGCCCGGCTCCCTCGGGAAAGAATGGCTACACCTTC. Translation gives CASSPLRPAPSGKNGYTF. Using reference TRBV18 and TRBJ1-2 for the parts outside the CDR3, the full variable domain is NAGVMQNPRHLVRRRGQEARLRCSPMKGHSHVYWYRQLPEEGLKFMVYLQKENIIDESGMPKERFSAEFPKEGPSILRIQQVVRGDSAAYFCASSPLRPAPSGKNGYTFGSGTRLTVV.

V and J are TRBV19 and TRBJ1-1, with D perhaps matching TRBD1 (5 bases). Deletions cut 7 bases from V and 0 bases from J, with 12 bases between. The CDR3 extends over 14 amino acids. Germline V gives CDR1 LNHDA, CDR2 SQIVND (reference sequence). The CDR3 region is CASKVGGMNTEAFF. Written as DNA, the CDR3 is TGTGCCAGTAAGGTGGGGGGTATGAACACTGAAGCTTTCTTT.

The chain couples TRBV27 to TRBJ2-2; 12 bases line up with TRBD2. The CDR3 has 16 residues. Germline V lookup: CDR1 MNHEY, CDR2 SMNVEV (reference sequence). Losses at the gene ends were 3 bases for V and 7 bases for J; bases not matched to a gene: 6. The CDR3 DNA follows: TGTGCCAGCAGTTTTCTAGCGGGAGGGCCTGGCGGGGAGCTGTTTTTT. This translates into CASSFLAGGPGGELFF.

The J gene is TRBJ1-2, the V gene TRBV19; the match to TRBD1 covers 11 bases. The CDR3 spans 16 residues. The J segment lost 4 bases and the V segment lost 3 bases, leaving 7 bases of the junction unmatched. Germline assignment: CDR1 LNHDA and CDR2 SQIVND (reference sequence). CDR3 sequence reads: CASSIGTGGDIYGYTF. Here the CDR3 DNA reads TGTGCCAGTAGTATCGGGACAGGGGGAGATATCTATGGCTACACCTTC.

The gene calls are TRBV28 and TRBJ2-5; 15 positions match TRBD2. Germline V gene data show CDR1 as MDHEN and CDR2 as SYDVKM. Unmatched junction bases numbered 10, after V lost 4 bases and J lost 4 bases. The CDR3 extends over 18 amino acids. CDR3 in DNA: TGTGCCAGCAGTTCCCGGACTAGCGGGAGGGTGGAGGGAGAGACCCAGTACTTC. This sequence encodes CASSSRTSGRVEGETQYF.

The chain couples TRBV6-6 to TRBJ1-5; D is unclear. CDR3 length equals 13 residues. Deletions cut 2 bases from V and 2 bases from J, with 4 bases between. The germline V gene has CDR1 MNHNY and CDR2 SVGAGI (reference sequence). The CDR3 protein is CASSYTGNQPQHF. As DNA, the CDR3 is TGTGCCAGCAGTTACACAGGCAATCAGCCCCAGCATTTT.

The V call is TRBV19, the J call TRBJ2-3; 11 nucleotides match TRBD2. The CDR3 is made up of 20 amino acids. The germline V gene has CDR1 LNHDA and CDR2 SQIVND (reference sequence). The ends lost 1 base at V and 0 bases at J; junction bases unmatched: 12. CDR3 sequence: CASSIGRGSGRAASTDTQYF. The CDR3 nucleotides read TGTGCCAGTAGTATAGGGAGGGGTAGCGGGAGGGCCGCTAGCACAGATACGCAGTATTTT.

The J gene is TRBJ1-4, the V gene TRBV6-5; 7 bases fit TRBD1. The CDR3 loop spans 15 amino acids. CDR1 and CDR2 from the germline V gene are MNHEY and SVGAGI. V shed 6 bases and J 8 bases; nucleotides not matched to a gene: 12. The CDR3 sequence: CASSTGRGLMEKLFF. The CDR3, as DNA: TGTGCCAGCAGCACGGGTAGGGGGCTCATGGAAAAACTGTTTTTT.

As DNA, the CDR3 is TGTGCCAGCAGCGTTGGACAGGGCTCTAACTATGGCTACACCTTC. Encoded protein: CASSVGQGSNYGYTF. J is TRBJ1-2 and V is TRBV9, with 8 bases that match TRBD1. From germline, CDR1 is SGDLS and CDR2 YYNGEE. CDR3 length: 15 residues. Losses at the gene ends were 2 bases for V and 0 bases for J; bases not matched to a gene: 3.

The CDR3 spells CSVGAPTGTPNTGELFF. In DNA, the CDR3 is TGCAGCGTTGGGGCCCCGACAGGGACACCGAACACCGGGGAGCTGTTTTTT. This chain connects TRBV29-1 to TRBJ2-2, with TRBD1 matching 7 bases. The CDR3 loop spans 17 amino acids. Germline V gene sequence: CDR1 SQVTM, CDR2 ANQGSEA. The junction had 11 bases not matched to a gene; V was cut back by 4 bases and J by 0 bases.

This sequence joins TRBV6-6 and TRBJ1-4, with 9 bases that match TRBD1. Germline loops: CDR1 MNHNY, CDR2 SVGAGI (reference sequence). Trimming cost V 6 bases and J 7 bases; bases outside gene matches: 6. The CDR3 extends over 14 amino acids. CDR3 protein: CASRWDREREKLFF. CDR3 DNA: TGTGCCAGCAGATGGGACAGGGAACGTGAAAAACTGTTTTTT.

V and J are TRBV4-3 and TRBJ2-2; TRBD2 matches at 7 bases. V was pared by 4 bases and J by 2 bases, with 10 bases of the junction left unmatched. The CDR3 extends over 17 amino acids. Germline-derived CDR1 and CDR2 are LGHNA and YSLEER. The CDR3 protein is CASSLLGLADNTGELFF. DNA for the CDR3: TGCGCCAGCAGCCTCCTGGGGCTAGCGGATAACACCGGGGAGCTGTTTTTT.

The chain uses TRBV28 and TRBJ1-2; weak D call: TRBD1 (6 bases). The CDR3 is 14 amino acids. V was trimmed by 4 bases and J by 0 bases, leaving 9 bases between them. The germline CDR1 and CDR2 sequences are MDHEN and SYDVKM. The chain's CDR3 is CASSSGTPNYGYTF. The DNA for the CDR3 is TGTGCCAGCAGTTCGGGGACACCTAACTATGGCTACACCTTC.